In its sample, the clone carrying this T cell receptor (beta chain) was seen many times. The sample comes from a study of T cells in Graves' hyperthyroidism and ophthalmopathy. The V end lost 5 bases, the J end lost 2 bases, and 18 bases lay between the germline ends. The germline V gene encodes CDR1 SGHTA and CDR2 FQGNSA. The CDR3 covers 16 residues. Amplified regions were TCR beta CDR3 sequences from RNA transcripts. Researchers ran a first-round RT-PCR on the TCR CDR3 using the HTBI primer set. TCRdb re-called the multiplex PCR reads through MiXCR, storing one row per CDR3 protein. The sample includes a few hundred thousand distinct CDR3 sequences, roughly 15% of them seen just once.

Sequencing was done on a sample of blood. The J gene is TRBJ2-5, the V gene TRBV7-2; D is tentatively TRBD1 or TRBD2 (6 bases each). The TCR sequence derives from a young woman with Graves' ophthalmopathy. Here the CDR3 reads CASSPLGGGIQETQYF. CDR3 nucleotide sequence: TGTGCCAGCAGCCCACTCGGAGGGGGGATACAAGAGACCCAGTACTTC.